These T cell receptor beta chains were read from a single sample in a study of T cells in severe cutaneous drug reactions. TCRdb derives one entry per CDR3 protein from the multiplex PCR reads, leaving out DNA. The table for this sample gives 21,000 or so distinct CDR3 sequences. Specimen: PBMCs. The source is a human donor with toxic epidermal necrolysis, a severe cutaneous drug reaction. Each CDR3 is given with its conserved first and last residue. The order of the fields is J gene, clone size, V gene, CDR3 protein. Not every row has a clone size; where given, it reads once, few, many or a size class.

>TRBJ1-5|.|TRBV14
CASSQSGNQPQHF
>TRBJ2-1|.|TRBV20-1
CSAVRTSGSYNEQFF
>TRBJ2-7|.|TRBV20-1
CSAKSSGSSYEQYF
>TRBJ2-1|.|TRBV6-4
CAAGRGSSYNEQFF
>TRBJ1-1|.|TRBV20-1
CSARVSGIAAEAFF
>TRBJ2-7|.|TRBV20-1
CSARLTGGRYEQYF
>TRBJ1-1|.|TRBV24-1
CATSDPGRTEAFF
>TRBJ2-7|medium-sized|TRBV6-1
CASSVAGLFYEQYF
>TRBJ1-5|.|TRBV20-1
CSARDILTQPQHF
>TRBJ1-5|medium-sized|TRBV2
CASSDVSNQPQHF
>TRBJ2-1|.|TRBV29-1
CSVARGADEQFF
>TRBJ2-7|.|TRBV27
CASSSGTGNYEQYF
>TRBJ2-7|.|TRBV20-1
CSASRDRYEQYF
>TRBJ2-5|.|TRBV7-9
CASSLVGARQWETQYF
>TRBJ1-5|.|TRBV19
CASSTSSSNQPQHF
>TRBJ2-7|.|TRBV3-1
CASSQRGAVSYEQYF
>TRBJ1-5|.|TRBV7-9
CASTLGNQPQHF
>TRBJ2-7|.|TRBV7-2
CASSYRKGQGAYEQYF
>TRBJ2-5|.|TRBV5-1
CASSGQGQSETQYF
>TRBJ2-3|.|TRBV9
CASSVGRAGSDTQYF
>TRBJ2-1|.|TRBV20-1
CSARGQGYGPNEQFF
>TRBJ1-2|medium-sized|TRBV6-1
CASRKTGQGDGYTF
>TRBJ1-2|.|TRBV19
CASSIGSGTRYGYTF
>TRBJ1-1|medium-sized|TRBV29-1
CSTTGLWVNTEAFF
>TRBJ2-1|.|TRBV24-1
CATSDAIGTFGNEQFF
>TRBJ2-1|.|TRBV2
CASRIRSRANNEQFF
>TRBJ1-2|.|TRBV24-1
CATSDPAGDRYGYTF
>TRBJ2-7|medium-sized|TRBV7-8
CASSPGTSGPYEQYF
>TRBJ1-1|.|TRBV5-1
CASSDTGTGTEAFF
>TRBJ2-1|.|TRBV5-6
CASSLAGGTYNEQFF
>TRBJ1-5|.|TRBV6-2/TRBV6-3
CASSYGGNQPQHF
>TRBJ1-2|.|TRBV20-1
CSARTGITAGSGYTF
>TRBJ1-5|.|TRBV12-3/TRBV12-4
CASSLLQLGQPQHF
>TRBJ1-1|medium-sized|TRBV9
CASSARIGTEAFF
>TRBJ1-6|.|TRBV14
CASRDRKYNSPLHF
>TRBJ2-5|.|TRBV7-2
CASSLAGNPVGAQYF
>TRBJ1-1|.|TRBV20-1
CSARRTGGFDMNTEAFF
>TRBJ2-1|.|TRBV27
CASSLKGGPYNEQFF
>TRBJ1-1|.|TRBV5-4
CASSSDRGSPAFF
>TRBJ2-3|.|TRBV28
CASSPQREADTQYF
>TRBJ1-1|.|TRBV19
CASSPWRAPGEAFF
>TRBJ2-5|.|TRBV6-4
CASSDSMGETQYF
>TRBJ1-5|.|TRBV20-1
CSARSLGTGGQPQHF
>TRBJ2-3|.|TRBV28
CASSLGADTQYF
>TRBJ2-7|.|TRBV29-1
CSVEDSGAGYEQYF
>TRBJ1-2|.|TRBV11-2
CASSLEWGGTNYGYTF
>TRBJ2-2|.|TRBV7-2
CASSLQGALNTGELFF
>TRBJ1-2|.|TRBV19
CASSPSENPGYTF
>TRBJ2-7|.|TRBV14
CASSQDPYEQYF
>TRBJ2-3|.|TRBV30
CAWSTSGGTDTQYF
>TRBJ2-7|.|TRBV7-2
CASSLAGTHLGYEQYF